These T cell receptor beta chains were read from a single sample in a study of blood T cell repertoires in COVID-19. The table came from immunoSEQ multiplex PCR; TCRdb's copy has only in-frame clones and leaves some out. The sample has approximately 300,000 clones, almost 90% seen once. The specimen sequenced was PBMCs or T cells enriched from blood (not recorded which). These receptors were obtained from a woman under 30 with acute COVID-19. Both conserved end residues are part of each CDR3. A D gene is named only where the DNA matches it firmly. Clone size is given for some rows only: seen once, a few or many times, or a class if the clone is expanded.

-	TRBV13	TRBJ2-7	TRBD2	CASSLTSGKGEQYF	TGTGCCAGCAGCTTAACTAGCGGGAAGGGCGAGCAGTACTTC
-	TRBV4-2	TRBJ2-1	-	CASSQGTATTGNEQFF	TGTGCCAGCAGCCAAGGGACGGCGACTACGGGCAATGAGCAGTTCTTC
-	TRBV12-5	TRBJ2-1	TRBD1	CASGLQRDSRDEQFF	TGTGCTAGTGGTTTACAACGGGACAGTCGGGATGAGCAGTTCTTC
-	TRBV29-1	TRBJ2-5	TRBD2	CSVGTSGSGETQYF	TGCAGCGTAGGGACTAGCGGGAGCGGTGAGACCCAGTACTTC
-	TRBV28	TRBJ1-6	TRBD1	CASSLHPGQGNRYNSPLHF	TGTGCCAGCAGTTTGCATCCGGGACAGGGGAATAGGTATAATTCACCCCTCCACTTT
-	TRBV28	TRBJ1-1	-	CASSLSGNTEAFF	TGTGCCAGCAGTTTGAGCGGGAACACTGAAGCTTTCTTT
once	TRBV5-6	TRBJ1-6	-	CASSDLGQYNSPLHF	TGTGCCAGCAGCGACCTGGGGCAGTATAATTCACCCCTCCACTTT
once	TRBV10-3	TRBJ2-2	TRBD1	CAITEDRDTGELFF	TGTGCCATCACCGAGGACAGGGACACCGGGGAGCTGTTTTTT
once	TRBV7-2	TRBJ2-6	-	CASSRPPRGANVLTF	TGTGCCAGCAGTCGCCCCCCGCGGGGGGCCAACGTCCTGACTTTC
-	TRBV28	TRBJ2-1	TRBD2	CASSLGLAGGMVYEQFF	TGTGCCAGCAGTTTGGGCCTAGCGGGAGGGATGGTCTATGAGCAGTTCTTC
-	TRBV28	TRBJ1-5	TRBD1	CASSWDREEQPQHF	TGTGCCAGCAGCTGGGACAGGGAGGAACAGCCCCAGCATTTT
-	TRBV30	TRBJ1-5	TRBD1	CAWTHRGLYQPQHF	TGTGCCTGGACCCACAGGGGGCTGTATCAGCCCCAGCATTTT
-	TRBV6-5	TRBJ2-7	-	CASSWNSSPLGTEQYF	TGTGCCAGCAGTTGGAACAGCTCCCCCCTCGGTACCGAGCAGTACTTC
-	TRBV29-1	TRBJ2-3	-	CSVDQGDTQYF	TGCAGCGTTGACCAGGGCGATACGCAGTATTTT
-	TRBV9	TRBJ2-2	-	CASSVGLYTGELFF	TGTGCCAGCAGCGTAGGTCTATACACCGGGGAGCTGTTTTTT
-	TRBV2	TRBJ2-4	-	CASEADAKNIQYF	TGTGCCAGCGAGGCTGACGCCAAAAACATTCAGTACTTC
-	TRBV19	TRBJ1-3	-	CASTTLGSGNTIYF	TGTGCCAGTACCACGCTCGGGAGCGGAAACACCATATATTTT
-	TRBV28	TRBJ1-5	-	CASSSPGNSNQPQHF	TGTGCCAGCAGTTCTCCAGGCAATAGCAATCAGCCCCAGCATTTT
-	TRBV27	TRBJ2-7	-	CASSPRQLAYEQYF	TGTGCCAGCAGTCCCCGACAGCTTGCCTACGAGCAGTACTTC
-	TRBV5-1	TRBJ1-2	-	CASSPGGATYGYTF	TGCGCCAGCAGCCCGGGGGGGGCCACCTATGGCTACACCTTC
-	TRBV12-3/TRBV12-4	TRBJ1-2	-	CASSSRTVGGYTF	TGTGCCAGCAGCTCAAGGACAGTCGGTGGCTACACCTTC
-	TRBV15	TRBJ1-6	-	CATSKGVESPLHF	TGTGCCACCAGCAAGGGAGTAGAGTCACCCCTCCACTTT
-	TRBV7-2	TRBJ1-6	-	CASSLVPGENSPLHF	TGTGCCAGCAGCTTAGTCCCGGGTGAAAATTCACCCCTCCACTTT
once	TRBV4-2	TRBJ2-3	-	CASSQGPTDTQYF	TGTGCCAGCAGCCAAGGGCCCACAGATACGCAGTATTTT
-	TRBV28	TRBJ2-5	-	CASSPEAQETQYF	TGTGCCAGCAGCCCGGAGGCGCAAGAGACCCAGTACTTC
once	TRBV6-5	TRBJ2-1	-	CASSPTGLGGNEQFF	TGTGCCAGCAGCCCGACAGGGTTGGGGGGCAATGAGCAGTTCTTC
once	TRBV28	TRBJ1-3	-	CASRTVNTIYF	TGTGCCAGCAGGACTGTTAACACCATATATTTT
-	TRBV20-1	TRBJ2-7	-	CSASRGSSSYEQYF	TGCAGTGCTAGTCGGGGGTCCAGCTCCTACGAGCAGTACTTC
-	TRBV30	TRBJ1-1	TRBD1	CAWSSEQGPMNTEAFF	TGTGCCTGGAGTTCGGAACAGGGGCCCATGAACACTGAAGCTTTCTTT
-	TRBV5-6	TRBJ1-3	-	CASSPGVGNTIYF	TGTGCCAGCAGCCCAGGGGTGGGAAACACCATATATTTT
-	TRBV3-1/TRBV3-2	TRBJ2-2	TRBD1	CASSRDSLTGELFF	TGTGCCAGCAGCCGGGACAGCCTCACCGGGGAGCTGTTTTTT
-	TRBV7-8	TRBJ2-7	-	CASSGGQLGGEQYF	TGTGCCAGCAGCGGGGGCCAGTTAGGTGGTGAGCAGTACTTC